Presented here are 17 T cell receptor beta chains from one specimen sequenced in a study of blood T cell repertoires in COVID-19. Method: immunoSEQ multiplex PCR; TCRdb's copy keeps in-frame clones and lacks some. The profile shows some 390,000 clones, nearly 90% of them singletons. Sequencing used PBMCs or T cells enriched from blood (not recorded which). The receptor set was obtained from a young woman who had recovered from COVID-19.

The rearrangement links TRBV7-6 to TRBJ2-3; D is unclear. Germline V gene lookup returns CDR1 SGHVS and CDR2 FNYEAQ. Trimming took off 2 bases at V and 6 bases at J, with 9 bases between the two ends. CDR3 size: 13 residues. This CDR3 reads CASSLSWADTQYF. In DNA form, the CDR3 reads TGTGCCAGCAGCTTAAGCTGGGCCGATACGCAGTATTTT.

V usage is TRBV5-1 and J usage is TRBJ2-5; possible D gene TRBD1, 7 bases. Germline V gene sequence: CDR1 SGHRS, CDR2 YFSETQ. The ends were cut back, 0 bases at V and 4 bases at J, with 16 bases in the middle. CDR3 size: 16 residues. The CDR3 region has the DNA TGCGCCAGCAGCTTGGCCCCGACAGGGACTCGAGAGACCCAGTACTTC. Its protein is CASSLAPTGTRETQYF.

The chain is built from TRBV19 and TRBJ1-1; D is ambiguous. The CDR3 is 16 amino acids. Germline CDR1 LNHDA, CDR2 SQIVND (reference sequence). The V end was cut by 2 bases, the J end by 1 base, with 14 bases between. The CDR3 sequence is CASSIFQRRSNTEAFF. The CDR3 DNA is TGTGCCAGTAGTATATTTCAGCGACGGTCGAACACTGAAGCTTTCTTT. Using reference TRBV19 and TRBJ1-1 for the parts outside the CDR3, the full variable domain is DGGITQSPKYLFRKEGQNVTLSCEQNLNHDAMYWYRQDPGQGLRLIYYSQIVNDFQKGDIAEGYSVSREKKESFPLTVTSAQKNPTAFYLCASSIFQRRSNTEAFFGQGTRLTVV.

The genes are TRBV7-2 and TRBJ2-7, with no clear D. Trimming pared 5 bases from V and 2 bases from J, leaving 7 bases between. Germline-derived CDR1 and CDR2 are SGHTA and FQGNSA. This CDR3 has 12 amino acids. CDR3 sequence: CASSQTTYEQYF. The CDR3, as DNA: TGTGCCAGCAGCCAAACTACCTACGAGCAGTACTTC. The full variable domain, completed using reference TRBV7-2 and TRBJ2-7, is GAGVSQSPSNKVTEKGKDVELRCDPISGHTALYWYRQSLGQGLEFLIYFQGNSAPDKSGLPSDRFSAERTGGSVSTLTIQRTQQEDSAVYLCASSQTTYEQYFGPGTRLTVT.

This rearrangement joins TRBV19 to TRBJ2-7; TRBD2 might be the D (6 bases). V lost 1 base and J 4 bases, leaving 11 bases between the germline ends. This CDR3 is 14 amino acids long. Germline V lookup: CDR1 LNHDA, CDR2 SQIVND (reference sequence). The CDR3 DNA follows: TGTGCCAGTAGTATAGCGGTCAGCGGGTACGAGCAGTACTTC. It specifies CASSIAVSGYEQYF.

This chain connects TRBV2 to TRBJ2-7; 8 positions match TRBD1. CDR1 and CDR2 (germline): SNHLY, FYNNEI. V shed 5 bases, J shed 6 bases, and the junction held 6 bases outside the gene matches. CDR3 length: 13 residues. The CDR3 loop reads CASSKDRVGEQYF. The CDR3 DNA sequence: TGTGCCAGCAGTAAGGACAGGGTAGGCGAGCAGTACTTC.

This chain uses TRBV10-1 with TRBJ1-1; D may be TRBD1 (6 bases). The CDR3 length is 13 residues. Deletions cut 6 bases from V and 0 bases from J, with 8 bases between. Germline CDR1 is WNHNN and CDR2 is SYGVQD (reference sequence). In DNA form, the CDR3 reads TGCGCCAGCAGGGACAGTATGAACACTGAAGCTTTCTTT. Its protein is CASRDSMNTEAFF.

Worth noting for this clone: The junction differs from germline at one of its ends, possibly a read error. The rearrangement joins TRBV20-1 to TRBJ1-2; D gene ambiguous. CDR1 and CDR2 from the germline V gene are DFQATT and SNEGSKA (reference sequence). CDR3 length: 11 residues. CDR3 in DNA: TGCAGTGCTAGAGCTAATTATGGCTACACCTTC. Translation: CSARANYGYTF.

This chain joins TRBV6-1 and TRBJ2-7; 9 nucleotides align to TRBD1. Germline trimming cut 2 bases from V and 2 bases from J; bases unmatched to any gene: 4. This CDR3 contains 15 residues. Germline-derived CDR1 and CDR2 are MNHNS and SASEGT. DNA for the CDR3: TGTGCCAGCAGTGAAATGGGACAGGGTCCCTACGAGCAGTACTTC. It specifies CASSEMGQGPYEQYF.

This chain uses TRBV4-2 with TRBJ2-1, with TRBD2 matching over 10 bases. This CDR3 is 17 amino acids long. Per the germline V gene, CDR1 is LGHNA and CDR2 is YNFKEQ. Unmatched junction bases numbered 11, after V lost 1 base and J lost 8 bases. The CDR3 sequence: CASSQGSTSGLLYEQFF. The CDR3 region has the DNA TGTGCCAGCAGCCAAGGGTCGACTAGCGGGCTTCTGTATGAGCAGTTCTTC.

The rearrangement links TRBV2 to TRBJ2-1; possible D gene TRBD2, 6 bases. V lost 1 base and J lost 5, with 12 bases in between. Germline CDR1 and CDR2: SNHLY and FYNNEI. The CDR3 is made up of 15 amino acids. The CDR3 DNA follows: TGTGCCAGCAGTGAAGTGGCGGGACCGAACAATGAGCAGTTCTTC. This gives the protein CASSEVAGPNNEQFF.

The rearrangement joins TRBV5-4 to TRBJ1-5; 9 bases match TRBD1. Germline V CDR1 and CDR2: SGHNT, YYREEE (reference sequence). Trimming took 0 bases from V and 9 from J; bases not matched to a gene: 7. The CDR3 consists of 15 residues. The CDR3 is CASSLGDRARLPQHF. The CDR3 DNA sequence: TGTGCCAGCAGCTTGGGGGACAGGGCCCGGTTGCCCCAGCATTTT.

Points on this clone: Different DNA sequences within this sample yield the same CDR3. CDR3 coding DNA: TGCAGCGTAGGGGACACTGAAGCTTTCTTT. Amino acid sequence: CSVGDTEAFF. The rearrangement joins TRBV29-1 to TRBJ1-1, with D perhaps TRBD1 (5 bases). The length of the CDR3 is 10 residues. Trimming cost V 6 bases and J 3 bases, with 5 bases left between them. Per germline, CDR1 SQVTM and CDR2 ANQGSEA.

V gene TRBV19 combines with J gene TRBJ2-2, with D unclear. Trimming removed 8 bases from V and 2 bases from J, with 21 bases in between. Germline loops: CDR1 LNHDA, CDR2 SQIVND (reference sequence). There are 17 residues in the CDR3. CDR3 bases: TGTGCCAGTTCTAGGCTCTTTAGAGGAGACAACACCGGGGAGCTGTTTTTT. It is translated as CASSRLFRGDNTGELFF.

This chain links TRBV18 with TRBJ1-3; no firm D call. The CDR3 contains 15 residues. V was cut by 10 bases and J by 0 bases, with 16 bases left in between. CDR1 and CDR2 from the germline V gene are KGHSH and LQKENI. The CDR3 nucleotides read TGTGCCACCCACGGTGTTGCCTCCTCTGGAAACACCATATATTTT. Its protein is CATHGVASSGNTIYF. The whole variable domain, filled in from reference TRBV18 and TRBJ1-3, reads NAGVMQNPRHLVRRRGQEARLRCSPMKGHSHVYWYRQLPEEGLKFMVYLQKENIIDESGMPKERFSAEFPKEGPSILRIQQVVRGDSAAYFCATHGVASSGNTIYFGEGSWLTVV.

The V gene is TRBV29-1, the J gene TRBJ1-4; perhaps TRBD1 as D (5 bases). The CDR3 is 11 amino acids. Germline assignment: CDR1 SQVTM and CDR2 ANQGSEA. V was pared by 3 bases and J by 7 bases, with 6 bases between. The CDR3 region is CSVEGREKLFF. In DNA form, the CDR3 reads TGCAGCGTTGAGGGGCGTGAAAAACTGTTTTTT.

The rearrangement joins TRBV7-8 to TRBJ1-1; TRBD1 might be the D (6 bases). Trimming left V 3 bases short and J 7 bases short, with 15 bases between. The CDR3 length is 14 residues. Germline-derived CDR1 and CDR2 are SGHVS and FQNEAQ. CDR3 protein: CASSFGQRIDEAFF. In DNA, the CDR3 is TGTGCCAGCAGCTTCGGACAGCGAATCGATGAAGCTTTCTTT. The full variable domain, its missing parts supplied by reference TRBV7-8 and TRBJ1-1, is GAGVSQSPRYKVAKRGQDVALRCDPISGHVSLFWYQQALGQGPEFLTYFQNEAQLDKSGLPSDRFFAERPEGSVSTLKIQRTQQEDSAVYLCASSFGQRIDEAFFGQGTRLTVV.